The subject of this entry is one TCR beta chain. This record belongs to a study of blood T cell repertoires in COVID-19. Whole-study context: In each case, the material was cDNA or gDNA derived from T cells, B-cell-depleted T cells, or PBMCs.

Original processing notes: By means of reference gene primer amplification, nucleated cell counts were estimated. Generated by immunoSEQ multiplex PCR, the TCRdb table keeps only in-frame clones and is missing some. V and J calls and clone size are as listed in that table; D and trimming were resolved from the DNA. The sample gives tens of thousands of clones, around 86% of which show up once; roughly 9.8% is in the top ten. Germline V CDR1 and CDR2: SGDLS, YYNGEE. This CDR3 region has 15 residues. J lost 4 bases, V lost 4 bases, and 7 bases had no gene match. Sequencing used peripheral blood. The source is a human donor in a cohort sampled during active COVID-19. The rearrangement links TRBV9 to TRBJ2-3, with 9 bases that match TRBD2. The CDR3 DNA is TGTGCCAGCAGCCCCCTTAGCGGGAGCCCAGATACGCAGTATTTT. Protein product: CASSPLSGSPDTQYF.